These 20 T cell receptor beta chains were sequenced from one sample in a study of T cells in Graves' hyperthyroidism and ophthalmopathy. TCR beta CDR3 regions were amplified from RNA. A first-round RT-PCR of the TCR CDR3 used the HTBI primer set. TCRdb reprocessed the multiplex PCR reads with MiXCR, giving one entry per CDR3 protein. The table includes 400,000 to 500,000 distinct CDR3 sequences, over 13% detected once. Sequenced material: blood. The receptor source for this set is a woman between 18 and 30 years old with Graves' hyperthyroidism.

Ten or more counts support this clonotype. This chain connects TRBV12-3 or TRBV12-4 to TRBJ2-1; perhaps TRBD2 as D (6 bases). V lost 4 bases and J 4 bases, leaving 17 bases between the germline ends. The CDR3 covers 16 residues. CDR3 in amino acids: CASSSPPSGPYNEQFF. For the CDR3, the DNA is TGTGCCAGCAGTTCCCCACCCAGCGGGCCTTACAATGAGCAGTTCTTC.

The CDR3 reads CSCLRLAGVADTQYF. CDR3 DNA: TGCAGCTGTTTGCGACTAGCGGGAGTAGCAGATACGCAGTATTTT. The J gene is TRBJ2-3, the V gene TRBV29-1, with 12 bases that match TRBD2. The V gene end was trimmed by 8 bases and the J gene end by 4 bases; junction bases not matched to a gene: 10. Germline V CDR1 and CDR2: SQVTM, ANQGSEA. The CDR3 loop spans 15 amino acids.

This clonotype came up many times. V and J are TRBV6-2 or TRBV6-3 and TRBJ2-3; D assignment may be TRBD1 or TRBD2 (5 bases each). CDR3 length equals 17 residues. Germline loops: CDR1 MNHEY, CDR2 SVGEGT. With 2 bases removed from V and 3 bases from J, the gap between germline ends came to 18 bases. The CDR3 nucleotides are TGTGCCAGCAGTTACCGGTCTGGGGGAGTCCGAACAGATACGCAGTATTTT. It codes for CASSYRSGGVRTDTQYF.

This chain connects TRBV20-1 to TRBJ1-5, with 7 bases matching TRBD1. The V and J ends lost 7 bases and 6 bases, in that order; junction bases with no gene match: 9. The CDR3 contains 13 residues. CDR1 and CDR2 (germline): DFQATT, SNEGSKA (reference sequence). CDR3 residues: CSVGRTGGQPQHF. The DNA for the CDR3 is TGCAGTGTTGGGAGGACAGGTGGTCAGCCCCAGCATTTT.

This clonotype turned up a few times. The chain uses TRBV9 and TRBJ2-3; 8 positions agree with TRBD1. In germline, CDR1 is SGDLS, CDR2 YYNGEE. The V gene end was trimmed by 4 bases and the J gene end by 4 bases; junction bases not matched to a gene: 11. This CDR3 is built from 16 residues. The CDR3 nucleotides are TGTGCCAGCAGCATCAACCGGGACAGGACTCCAGATACGCAGTATTTT. Its translation: CASSINRDRTPDTQYF.

Worth noting for this clonotype: The conserved final phenylalanine or tryptophan is absent from the CDR3, which likely points to a read error. The chain has TRBV6-1 and TRBJ2-5; D is possibly TRBD1 (5 bases). The germline CDR1 and CDR2 sequences are MNHNS and SASEGT. The CDR3 runs 14 residues. V was clipped by 2 bases and J by 4 bases, with 11 bases between them. CDR3 sequence reads: CASSERSRGETQYL. The CDR3 DNA sequence: TGTGCCAGCAGTGAAAGGAGTAGGGGAGAGACCCAGTACCTC.

There are many counts of this clonotype. This sequence joins TRBV12-3 or TRBV12-4 and TRBJ2-5, with D possibly being TRBD1 or TRBD2 (5 bases each). Trimming removed 7 bases from V and 5 bases from J, with 17 bases in between. CDR3 length equals 14 residues. CDR3 loop: CASNPPGRRETQYF. The CDR3, as DNA: TGTGCCAGCAACCCACCGGGGCGAAGGGAGACCCAGTACTTC.

The gene calls are TRBV6-2 or TRBV6-3 and TRBJ1-5, with D possibly TRBD1 on 6 matching bases. Trimming removed 4 bases at V and 6 bases at J, with 13 bases between. The germline V gene has CDR1 MNHEY and CDR2 SVGEGT. The CDR3 runs to 14 residues. The CDR3 bases are TGTGCCAGCAGTTCGTTTGGAGGGGGTCAGCCCCAGCATTTT. Translating it yields CASSSFGGGQPQHF.

This clonotype was detected many times. The chain combines TRBV30 with TRBJ2-7; TRBD1 or TRBD2 may be the D gene (5 bases each). The CDR3 sequence is 14 residues long. Germline V lookup: CDR1 GTSNPN, CDR2 SVGIG (reference sequence). V lost 1 base to trimming and J lost 5 bases, with 15 bases between them. The chain's CDR3 is CAWSERQRANEQYF. The DNA of the CDR3 is TGTGCCTGGAGTGAACGACAGAGGGCGAACGAGCAGTACTTC.

At least ten counts were recorded for this clonotype. The chain recombines TRBV9 with TRBJ2-5; TRBD2 is a possible D gene (5 bases). The CDR3 loop spans 15 amino acids. Germline V gene data show CDR1 as SGDLS and CDR2 as YYNGEE. The V and J ends lost 1 base and 0 bases respectively, with 10 bases between them. CDR3 bases: TGTGCCAGCAGCGTATTGGGAGCAGACCAAGAGACCCAGTACTTC. Encoded protein: CASSVLGADQETQYF.

This clonotype occurred a few times. The genes are TRBV10-2 and TRBJ1-1; D unclear. The CDR3 is 12 residues long. V lost 7 bases to trimming and J lost 0 bases, with 6 bases between them. Germline V CDR1 and CDR2: WSHSY, SAAADI. The DNA of the CDR3 is TGCGCCAGCAACGGGGTGAACACTGAAGCTTTCTTT. Protein sequence: CASNGVNTEAFF.

This clonotype was recorded at least ten times. The V gene is TRBV2, the J gene TRBJ1-4, with D tentatively TRBD1 (5 bases). The ends were cut back, 1 base at V and 0 bases at J, with 12 bases in the middle. The CDR3 spans 17 residues. Germline loops: CDR1 SNHLY, CDR2 FYNNEI. CDR3: CASSEGDQTATNEKLFF. The CDR3 DNA reads TGTGCCAGCAGTGAAGGGGATCAGACAGCAACTAATGAAAAACTGTTTTTT. Together with reference TRBV2 and TRBJ1-4, the CDR3 gives the full variable domain: EPEVTQTPSHQVTQMGQEVILRCVPISNHLYFYWYRQILGQKVEFLVSFYNNEISEKSEIFDDQFSVERPDGSNFTLKIRSTKLEDSAMYFCASSEGDQTATNEKLFFGSGTQLSVL.

In its sample, this clonotype was seen a few times. This sequence joins TRBV5-4 and TRBJ1-2; no clear D. CDR1 is SGHNT, CDR2 YYREEE, per germline (reference sequence). CDR3 length equals 14 residues. V was trimmed by 3 bases and J by 6 bases, leaving 15 bases between them. The CDR3 nucleotides read TGTGCCAGCAGCTCCCGGGCCTATCTCGATGGCTACACCTTC. Translation: CASSSRAYLDGYTF.

In this sample, this clonotype turned up a few times. The chain links TRBV6-6 to TRBJ1-5; no clear D. V was clipped by 2 bases and J by 0 bases, with 11 bases between them. This CDR3 region has 16 residues. Germline V CDR1 and CDR2: MNHNY, SVGAGI (reference sequence). The chain's CDR3 is CASSYPAGVSNQPQHF. The CDR3 DNA sequence: TGTGCCAGCAGTTACCCTGCCGGGGTTAGCAATCAGCCCCAGCATTTT.

This clonotype was seen repeatedly, ten times or more. The V and J genes are TRBV29-1 and TRBJ2-1; D possibly corresponds to TRBD2 (5 bases). Trimming took 5 bases from V and 9 from J, leaving 17 bases between them. Germline values: CDR1 SQVTM, CDR2 ANQGSEA. There are 13 residues in the CDR3. CDR3 sequence (DNA): TGCAGCGTTCAGTCGCGGGTAAGAGGTGAGCAGTTCTTC. Amino acid sequence: CSVQSRVRGEQFF.

At least ten counts were recorded for this clonotype. This chain links TRBV18 with TRBJ2-2, with TRBD2 matching 14 bases. V lost 3 bases, J lost 7 bases, and 1 base stayed unmatched. The CDR3 spans 15 residues. Germline-derived CDR1 and CDR2 are KGHSH and LQKENI. CDR3 coding DNA: TGTGCCAGCTCACCCGGACTAGCGGGAGGCGGGGAGCTGTTTTTT. The encoded protein is CASSPGLAGGGELFF.

This clonotype was found a few times. One junction end disagrees with the germline gene, perhaps due to a read error. The chain carries TRBV20-1 and TRBJ2-5, with 9 bases identical to TRBD2. CDR3 length equals 15 residues. Germline V gene sequence: CDR1 DFQATT, CDR2 SNEGSKA (reference sequence). The CDR3 loop reads CSARGRSGGEETQYF. CDR3 coding DNA: TGCAGTGCAAGAGGCCGTAGCGGGGGCGAAGAGACCCAGTACTTC.

This clonotype was counted at least ten times. The chain joins TRBV27 to TRBJ2-3; the match to TRBD2 covers 9 bases. With V trimmed by 6 bases and J by 1 base, 8 bases remained unmatched. Germline V lookup: CDR1 MNHEY, CDR2 SMNVEV (reference sequence). The CDR3 is 16 residues long. The CDR3 reads CASSPVAGVGTDTQYF. In DNA form, the CDR3 reads TGTGCCAGCAGCCCTGTAGCGGGAGTCGGCACAGATACGCAGTATTTT.

The chain employs TRBV20-1 and TRBJ1-1; D call uncertain. V lost 1 base to trimming and J lost 7 bases, with 13 bases between them. This CDR3 is built from 13 residues. Per germline, CDR1 DFQATT and CDR2 SNEGSKA (reference sequence). The CDR3 sequence: CSARGLDGNEAFF. In DNA, the CDR3 is TGCAGTGCTAGAGGCTTAGACGGGAATGAAGCTTTCTTT.

This clonotype occurred many times. The chain couples TRBV27 to TRBJ1-5, with D maybe TRBD1 (6 bases). The CDR3 totals 14 residues. V was clipped by 6 bases and J by 9 bases, with 18 bases between them. Germline CDR1 and CDR2: MNHEY and SMNVEV (reference sequence). The CDR3 sequence: CASSLAGDLWPQHF. The DNA of the CDR3 is TGTGCCAGCAGCCTAGCAGGGGACCTTTGGCCCCAGCATTTT.